The 15 T cell receptor beta chains below all came from one sample that was sequenced in a study of shared clonotypes between healthy human individuals. Some clones are missing from TCRdb's copy, which holds only in-frame ones; the method was immunoSEQ multiplex PCR. The sample consists of roughly 2.5 million clones, around 94% of them appearing once. The sample comprised naive CD4+ T cells sorted from blood. Subset described: CD45RA+ positively selected. All receptors derive from a man between 18 and 35 years old in good health.

This clone was counted a single time. The gene calls are TRBV28 and TRBJ2-7, with unresolved D. Germline V gene sequence: CDR1 MDHEN, CDR2 SYDVKM. The V and J ends lost 3 bases and 5 bases respectively, with 14 bases between them. This CDR3 has 14 residues. The CDR3 DNA sequence: TGTGCCAGCAGTTTTAGGACCGGCTCGGACGAGCAGTACTTC. It yields the protein CASSFRTGSDEQYF.

The DNA for the CDR3 is TGTGCCGCATCAGGCGTTATAGAGACCCAGTACTTC. It translates to CAASGVIETQYF. The chain has TRBV10-3 and TRBJ2-5; D gene ambiguous. The length of the CDR3 is 12 residues. Per germline, CDR1 ENHRY and CDR2 SYGVKD. Deletions cut 11 bases from V and 4 bases from J, with 14 bases between.

The chain is built from TRBV28 and TRBJ1-3; D is perhaps TRBD1 (5 bases). V was pared by 3 bases and J by 4 bases, with 13 bases between. This CDR3 is built from 15 residues. The germline CDR1 and CDR2 sequences are MDHEN and SYDVKM. CDR3 protein: CASSFSLGVGNTIYF. The DNA for the CDR3 is TGTGCCAGCAGTTTCAGTTTAGGGGTAGGAAACACCATATATTTT.

J is TRBJ2-3 and V is TRBV6-1; tentatively, D is TRBD1 (6 bases). Germline CDR1 and CDR2: MNHNS and SASEGT. Trimming stripped 8 bases from V and 3 bases from J, with 12 bases between. CDR3 length equals 13 residues. This CDR3 is CASRWQGTDTQYF. In DNA form, the CDR3 reads TGTGCCAGCCGGTGGCAGGGGACAGATACGCAGTATTTT.

The V and J genes are TRBV19 and TRBJ1-6; no clear D. Germline CDR1 reads LNHDA; CDR2 reads SQIVND (reference sequence). With 5 bases removed from V and 4 bases from J, the gap between germline ends came to 12 bases. This CDR3 is 15 amino acids long. CDR3 sequence (DNA): TGTGCCAGTAGTCCCGGGCTTTTTTATAATTCACCCCTCCACTTT. It encodes CASSPGLFYNSPLHF.

The chain recombines TRBV9 with TRBJ1-5; D unresolved. CDR3 size: 14 residues. CDR1 is SGDLS, CDR2 YYNGEE, per germline. Trimming took 4 bases from V and 7 from J, leaving 15 bases between them. The CDR3 bases are TGTGCCAGCAGCTCGGACTTCCACGGGCAGCCCCAGCATTTT. It encodes CASSSDFHGQPQHF.

CDR3 amino acids: CASTGMEDTQYF. The CDR3 coding sequence is TGTGCCAGCACAGGGATGGAAGATACGCAGTATTTT. The chain joins TRBV2 to TRBJ2-3; TRBD1 is a possible D gene (5 bases). The CDR3 runs to 12 residues. Germline V lookup: CDR1 SNHLY, CDR2 FYNNEI. The germline V and J ends were trimmed by 7 bases and 5 bases, with 10 bases remaining between them.

This clone has only one observation. The CDR3 loop is CASSGRDRNQETQYF. Written as DNA, the CDR3 is TGTGCCAGCAGCGGGCGGGACAGGAACCAAGAGACCCAGTACTTC. The V gene is TRBV7-6, the J gene TRBJ2-5; 8 bases map to TRBD1. The length of the CDR3 is 15 residues. V gave up 5 bases and J gave up 0 bases; unmatched junction bases: 5. Germline CDR1 is SGHVS and CDR2 is FNYEAQ.

The chain is built from TRBV10-1 and TRBJ2-3; perhaps TRBD2 as D (6 bases). V was pared by 5 bases and J by 3 bases, with 9 bases between. Germline values: CDR1 WNHNN, CDR2 SYGVQD (reference sequence). The CDR3 runs to 13 residues. CDR3 in DNA: TGCGCCAGCAGTAGGAGGGATACAGATACGCAGTATTTT. Amino acids: CASSRRDTDTQYF.

The chain has TRBV9 and TRBJ2-3, with 7 bases identical to TRBD2. J gave up 2 bases and V 0 bases, and 15 bases lay outside the gene matches. The CDR3 is 19 residues long. Germline CDR1 and CDR2: SGDLS and YYNGEE. The CDR3 region is CASSVEVGLADLYTDTQYF. The CDR3 DNA reads TGTGCCAGCAGCGTAGAGGTAGGCCTAGCGGACCTTTACACAGATACGCAGTATTTT. Using reference TRBV9 and TRBJ2-3 for the parts outside the CDR3, the full variable domain is DSGVTQTPKHLITATGQRVTLRCSPRSGDLSVYWYQQSLDQGLQFLIQYYNGEERAKGNILERFSAQQFPDLHSELNLSSLELGDSALYFCASSVEVGLADLYTDTQYFGPGTRLTVL.

The CDR3 region has the DNA TGTGCCAGCAGCCCCCCGAGGGGAGGATCCCTTACCCAGTACTTC. It yields the protein CASSPPRGGSLTQYF. V and J are TRBV7-9 and TRBJ2-5, with D possibly TRBD2 on 6 matching bases. The CDR3 sequence is 15 residues long. Trimming took 5 bases from V and 8 from J, leaving 21 bases between them. CDR1 SEHNR and CDR2 FQNEAQ come from the germline V gene (reference sequence).

The V gene is TRBV7-8, the J gene TRBJ2-1; 12 positions agree with TRBD2. The CDR3 is 14 residues long. Per germline, CDR1 SGHVS and CDR2 FQNEAQ. With V trimmed by 5 bases and J by 10 bases, 6 bases remained unmatched. The CDR3 DNA reads TGTGCCAGCAGCCGAGGGCTAGCGGGAGGGGAGCAGTTCTTC. Encoded protein: CASSRGLAGGEQFF.

The chain employs TRBV6-4 and TRBJ2-1; no reliable D call. The CDR3 runs to 12 residues. Trimming cost V 2 bases and J 7 bases, with 6 bases left between them. Per the germline V gene, CDR1 is MRHNA and CDR2 is SNTAGT. The CDR3 nucleotides read TGTGCCAGCAGTGACCGCGGTAATGAGCAGTTCTTC. Translating it yields CASSDRGNEQFF.

The chain joins TRBV4-1 to TRBJ1-5; TRBD1 agrees at 8 bases. Germline lookup yields CDR1 MGHRA and CDR2 YSYEKL. CDR3 length: 15 amino acids. The ends lost 1 base at V and 7 bases at J; junction bases unmatched: 6. CDR3 coding DNA: TGCGCCAGCAGCCAAGTTGAGACAGGGGTCCAGCCCCAGCATTTT. This codes for CASSQVETGVQPQHF.

The chain uses TRBV29-1 and TRBJ2-5; 7 nucleotides agree with TRBD2. V trimming: 4 bases; J trimming: 2 bases; junction bases outside the gene matches: 4. The CDR3 has 13 residues. Germline V gene data show CDR1 as SQVTM and CDR2 as ANQGSEA. This CDR3 is CSVGGGRQETQYF. In DNA form, the CDR3 reads TGCAGCGTTGGAGGCGGGAGACAAGAGACCCAGTACTTC.